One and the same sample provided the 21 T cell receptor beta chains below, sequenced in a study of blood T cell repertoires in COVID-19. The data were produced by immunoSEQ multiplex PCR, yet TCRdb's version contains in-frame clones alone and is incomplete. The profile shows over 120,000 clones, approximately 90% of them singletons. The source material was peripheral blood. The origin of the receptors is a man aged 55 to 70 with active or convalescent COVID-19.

The CDR3 is CASRQGSYNSPLHF. In nucleotides, the CDR3 is TGTGCCAGCAGACAGGGATCCTATAATTCACCCCTCCACTTT. The chain recombines TRBV2 with TRBJ1-6; perhaps TRBD1 as D (6 bases). CDR1 SNHLY and CDR2 FYNNEI come from the germline V gene. This CDR3 is built from 14 residues. V was cut by 6 bases and J by 1 base, with 7 bases left in between.

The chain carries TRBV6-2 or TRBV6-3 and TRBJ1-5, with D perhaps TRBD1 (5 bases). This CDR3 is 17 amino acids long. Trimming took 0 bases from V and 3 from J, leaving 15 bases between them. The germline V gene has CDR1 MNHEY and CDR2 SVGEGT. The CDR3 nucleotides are TGTGCCAGCAGTTACTCGTGGATAAGGGGATACAATCAGCCCCAGCATTTT. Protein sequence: CASSYSWIRGYNQPQHF.

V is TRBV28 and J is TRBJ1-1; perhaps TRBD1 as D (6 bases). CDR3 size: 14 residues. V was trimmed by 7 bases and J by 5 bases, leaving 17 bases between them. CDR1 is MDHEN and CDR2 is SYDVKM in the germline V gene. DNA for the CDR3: TGTGCCAGCATCCAATGGGGGAGGGGGACTGAAGCTTTCTTT. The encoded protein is CASIQWGRGTEAFF.

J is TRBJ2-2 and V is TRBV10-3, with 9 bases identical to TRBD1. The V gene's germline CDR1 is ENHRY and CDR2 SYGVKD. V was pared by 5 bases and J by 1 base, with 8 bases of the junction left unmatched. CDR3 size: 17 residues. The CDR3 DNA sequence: TGTGCCATCAGTTCCAACCCGGGACAGGGGAACACCGGGGAGCTGTTTTTT. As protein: CAISSNPGQGNTGELFF.

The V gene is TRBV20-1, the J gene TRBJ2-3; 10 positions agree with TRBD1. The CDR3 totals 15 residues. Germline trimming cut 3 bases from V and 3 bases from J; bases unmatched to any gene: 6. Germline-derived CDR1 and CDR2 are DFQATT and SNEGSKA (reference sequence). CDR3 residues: CSASLPGQGTDTQYF. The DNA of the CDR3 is TGCAGTGCTAGTTTGCCGGGACAGGGGACAGATACGCAGTATTTT.

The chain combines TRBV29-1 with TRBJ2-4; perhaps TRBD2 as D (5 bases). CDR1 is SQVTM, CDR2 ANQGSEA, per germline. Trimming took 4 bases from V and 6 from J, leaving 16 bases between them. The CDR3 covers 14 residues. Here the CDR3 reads CSVVSPAEGNIQYF. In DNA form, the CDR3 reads TGCAGCGTTGTTTCTCCGGCCGAGGGAAACATTCAGTACTTC.

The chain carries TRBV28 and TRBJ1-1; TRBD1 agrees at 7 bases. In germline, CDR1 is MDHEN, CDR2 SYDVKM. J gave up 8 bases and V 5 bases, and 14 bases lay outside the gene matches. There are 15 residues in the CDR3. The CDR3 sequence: CASSEGGTAKIEAFF. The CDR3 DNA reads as TGTGCCAGCAGTGAAGGGGGGACAGCCAAGATAGAAGCTTTCTTT.

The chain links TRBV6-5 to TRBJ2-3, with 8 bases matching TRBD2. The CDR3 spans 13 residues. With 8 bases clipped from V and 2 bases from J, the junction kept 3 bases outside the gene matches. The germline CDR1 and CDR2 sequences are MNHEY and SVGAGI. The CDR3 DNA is TGTGCCAGCCGCGGGGGGTCCACAGATACGCAGTATTTT. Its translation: CASRGGSTDTQYF.

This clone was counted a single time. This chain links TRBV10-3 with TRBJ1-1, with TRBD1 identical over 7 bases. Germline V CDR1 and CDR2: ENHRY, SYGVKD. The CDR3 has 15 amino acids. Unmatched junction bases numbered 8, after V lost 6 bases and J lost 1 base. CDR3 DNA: TGTGCCATCAGGACTACAGGGGTCCCGAACACTGAAGCTTTCTTT. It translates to CAIRTTGVPNTEAFF.

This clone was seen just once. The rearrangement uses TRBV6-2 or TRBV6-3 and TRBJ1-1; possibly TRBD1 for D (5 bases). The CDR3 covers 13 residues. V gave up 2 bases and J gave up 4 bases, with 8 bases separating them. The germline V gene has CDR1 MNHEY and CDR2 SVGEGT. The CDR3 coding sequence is TGTGCCAGCAGTTACCCGGGGGGCACTGAAGCTTTCTTT. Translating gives CASSYPGGTEAFF.

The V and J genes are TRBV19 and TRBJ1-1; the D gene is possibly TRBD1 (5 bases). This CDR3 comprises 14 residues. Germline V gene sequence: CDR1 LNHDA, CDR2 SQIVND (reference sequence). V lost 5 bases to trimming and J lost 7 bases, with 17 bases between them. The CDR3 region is CASSPSFGHHEAFF. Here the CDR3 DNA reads TGTGCCAGTAGTCCATCATTTGGACATCATGAAGCTTTCTTT.

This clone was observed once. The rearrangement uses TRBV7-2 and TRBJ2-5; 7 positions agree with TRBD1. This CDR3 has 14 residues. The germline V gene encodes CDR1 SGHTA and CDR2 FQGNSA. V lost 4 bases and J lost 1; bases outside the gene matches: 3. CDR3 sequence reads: CASSSAGGQETQYF. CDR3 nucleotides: TGTGCCAGCAGCTCGGCAGGGGGCCAAGAGACCCAGTACTTC.

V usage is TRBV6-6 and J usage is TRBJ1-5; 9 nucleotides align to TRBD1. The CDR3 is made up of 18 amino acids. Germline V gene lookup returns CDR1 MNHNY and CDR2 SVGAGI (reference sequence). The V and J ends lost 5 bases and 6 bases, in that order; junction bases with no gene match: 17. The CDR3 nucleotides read TGTGCCAGCAGTCCCGGGACAGGGATTTTGTCCGTGAGTCAGCCCCAGCATTTT. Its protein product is CASSPGTGILSVSQPQHF.

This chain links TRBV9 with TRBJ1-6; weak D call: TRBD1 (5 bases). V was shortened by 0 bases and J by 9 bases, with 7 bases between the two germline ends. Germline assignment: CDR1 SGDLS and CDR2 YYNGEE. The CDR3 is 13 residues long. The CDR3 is CASSVVQGSPLHF. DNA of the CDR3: TGTGCCAGCAGCGTAGTGCAGGGTTCACCCCTCCACTTT.

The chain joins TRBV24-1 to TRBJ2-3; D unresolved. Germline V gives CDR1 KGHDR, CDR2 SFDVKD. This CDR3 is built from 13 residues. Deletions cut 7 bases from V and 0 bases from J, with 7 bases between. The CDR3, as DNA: TGTGCCACCAGGGCCCCTAGCACAGATACGCAGTATTTT. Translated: CATRAPSTDTQYF.

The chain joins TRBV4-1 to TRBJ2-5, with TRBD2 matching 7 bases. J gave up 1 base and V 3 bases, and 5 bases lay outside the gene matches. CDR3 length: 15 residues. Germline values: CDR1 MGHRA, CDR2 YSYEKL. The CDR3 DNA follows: TGCGCCAGCAGCCAGGCAGCGGGGTTCCAAGAGACCCAGTACTTC. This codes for CASSQAAGFQETQYF.

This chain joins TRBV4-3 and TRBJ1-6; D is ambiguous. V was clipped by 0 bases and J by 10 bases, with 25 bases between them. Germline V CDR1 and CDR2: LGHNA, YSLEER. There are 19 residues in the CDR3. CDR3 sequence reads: CASSQDSRGPRPHRSPLHF. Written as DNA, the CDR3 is TGCGCCAGCAGCCAAGATTCGAGAGGGCCAAGACCCCATCGATCACCCCTCCACTTT.

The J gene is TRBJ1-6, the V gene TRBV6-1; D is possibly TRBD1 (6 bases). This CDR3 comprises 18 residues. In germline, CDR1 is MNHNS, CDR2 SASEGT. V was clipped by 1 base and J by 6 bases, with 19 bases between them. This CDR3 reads CASSEVSGLGALNSPLHF. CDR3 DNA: TGTGCCAGCAGTGAAGTCTCGGGTCTGGGGGCCCTTAATTCACCCCTCCACTTT.

Here the CDR3 reads CAISGRGGDYYGYTF. CDR3 bases: TGTGCCATCAGTGGTCGAGGGGGCGATTACTATGGCTACACCTTC. This chain connects TRBV10-3 to TRBJ1-2, with TRBD1 matching over 7 bases. V lost 4 bases and J lost 3; bases outside the gene matches: 8. The CDR3 is made up of 15 amino acids. The germline gives CDR1 ENHRY, CDR2 SYGVKD.

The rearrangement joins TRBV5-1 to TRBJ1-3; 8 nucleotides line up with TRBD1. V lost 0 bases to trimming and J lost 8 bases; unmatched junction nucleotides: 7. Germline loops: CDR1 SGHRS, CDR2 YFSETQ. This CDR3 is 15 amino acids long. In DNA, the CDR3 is TGCGCCAGCAGCTTGGGACAGGGGAGTTCGGACACCATATATTTT. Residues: CASSLGQGSSDTIYF.

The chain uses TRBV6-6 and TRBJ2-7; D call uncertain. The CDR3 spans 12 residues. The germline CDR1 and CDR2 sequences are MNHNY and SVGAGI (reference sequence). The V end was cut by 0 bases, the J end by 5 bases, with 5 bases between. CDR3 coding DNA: TGTGCCAGCAGTTACTCTACGGACGAGCAGTACTTC. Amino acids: CASSYSTDEQYF.